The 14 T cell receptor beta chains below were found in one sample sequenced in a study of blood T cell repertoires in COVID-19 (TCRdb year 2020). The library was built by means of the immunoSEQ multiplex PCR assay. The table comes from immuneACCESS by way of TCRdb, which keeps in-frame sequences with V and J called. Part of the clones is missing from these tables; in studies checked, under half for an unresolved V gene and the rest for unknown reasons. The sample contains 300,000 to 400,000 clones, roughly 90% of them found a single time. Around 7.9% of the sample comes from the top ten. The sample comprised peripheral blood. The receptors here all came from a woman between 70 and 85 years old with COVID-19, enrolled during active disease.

The CDR3 DNA follows: TGTGCCACCGCCTCCGGGACAGGGCACTATGGCTACACCTTC. Amino acid sequence: CATASGTGHYGYTF. This chain links TRBV27 with TRBJ1-2, with TRBD1 matching 9 bases. V shed 10 bases and J 3 bases; nucleotides not matched to a gene: 9. The germline V gene has CDR1 MNHEY and CDR2 SMNVEV (reference sequence). The CDR3 totals 14 residues.

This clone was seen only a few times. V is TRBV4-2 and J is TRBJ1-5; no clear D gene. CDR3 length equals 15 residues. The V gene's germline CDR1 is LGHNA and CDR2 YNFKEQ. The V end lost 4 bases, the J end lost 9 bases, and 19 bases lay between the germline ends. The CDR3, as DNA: TGTGCCAGCAGCCTAAGCGCGACCGCAGAGGGGCCCCAGCATTTT. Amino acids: CASSLSATAEGPQHF.

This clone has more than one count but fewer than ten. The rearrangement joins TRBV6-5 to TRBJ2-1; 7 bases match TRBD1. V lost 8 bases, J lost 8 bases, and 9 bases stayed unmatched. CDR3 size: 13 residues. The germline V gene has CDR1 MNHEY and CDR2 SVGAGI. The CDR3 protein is CASRGTGADEQFF. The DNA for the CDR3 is TGTGCCAGCCGCGGAACAGGGGCGGATGAGCAGTTCTTC.

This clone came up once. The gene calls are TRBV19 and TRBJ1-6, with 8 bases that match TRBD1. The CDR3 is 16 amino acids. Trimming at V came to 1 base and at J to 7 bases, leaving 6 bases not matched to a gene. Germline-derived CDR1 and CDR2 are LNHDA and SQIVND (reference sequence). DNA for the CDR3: TGTGCCAGTAGTATAGGAGGGCGACAGGGGAATTCACCCCTCCACTTT. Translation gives CASSIGGRQGNSPLHF.

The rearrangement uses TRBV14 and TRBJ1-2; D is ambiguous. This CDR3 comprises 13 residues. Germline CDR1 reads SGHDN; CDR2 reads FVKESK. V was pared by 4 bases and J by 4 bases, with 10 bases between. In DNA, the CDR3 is TGTGCCAGCAGCCCCTGGGCCCCCTATGGCTACACCTTC. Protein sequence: CASSPWAPYGYTF.

The CDR3 DNA follows: TGTGCCAGCAGCCCCCTGGAGGGCTTAACTAATGAAAAACTGTTTTTT. It encodes CASSPLEGLTNEKLFF. The J gene is TRBJ1-4, the V gene TRBV9, with D unclear. Germline CDR1 reads SGDLS; CDR2 reads YYNGEE. CDR3 length equals 16 residues. Trimming took 4 bases from V and 1 from J, leaving 14 bases between them.

The CDR3 loop is CASSQVGDRYTGELFF. As DNA, the CDR3 is TGTGCCAGCAGCCAAGTAGGAGATCGGTACACCGGGGAGCTGTTTTTT. This chain uses TRBV4-2 with TRBJ2-2, with unresolved D. The germline V and J ends were trimmed by 1 base and 3 bases, with 12 bases remaining between them. The CDR3 runs to 16 residues. Germline CDR1 and CDR2: LGHNA and YNFKEQ.

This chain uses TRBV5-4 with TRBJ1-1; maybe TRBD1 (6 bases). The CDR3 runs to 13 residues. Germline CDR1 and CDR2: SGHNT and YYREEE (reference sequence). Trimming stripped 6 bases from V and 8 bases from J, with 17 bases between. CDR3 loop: CASTVQGGLEAFF. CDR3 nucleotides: TGTGCCAGCACCGTACAGGGTGGATTGGAAGCTTTCTTT. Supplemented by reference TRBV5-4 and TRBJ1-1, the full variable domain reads ETGVTQSPTHLIKTRGQQVTLRCSSQSGHNTVSWYQQALGQGPQFIFQYYREEENGRGNFPPRFSGLQFPNYSSELNVNALELDDSALYLCASTVQGGLEAFFGQGTRLTVV.

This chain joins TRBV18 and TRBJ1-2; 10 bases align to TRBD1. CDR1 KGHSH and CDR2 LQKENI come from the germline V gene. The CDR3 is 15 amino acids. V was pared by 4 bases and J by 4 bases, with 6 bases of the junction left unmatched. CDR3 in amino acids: CASSQTDRGFYGYTF. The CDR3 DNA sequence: TGTGCCAGCTCACAAACGGACAGGGGGTTCTATGGCTACACCTTC.

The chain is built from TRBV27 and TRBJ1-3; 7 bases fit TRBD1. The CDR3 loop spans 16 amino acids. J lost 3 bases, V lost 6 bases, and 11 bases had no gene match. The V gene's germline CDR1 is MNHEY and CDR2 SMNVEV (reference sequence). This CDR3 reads CASSSYRGRFGNTIYF. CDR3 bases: TGTGCCAGCAGCTCCTACAGGGGTCGCTTTGGAAACACCATATATTTT.

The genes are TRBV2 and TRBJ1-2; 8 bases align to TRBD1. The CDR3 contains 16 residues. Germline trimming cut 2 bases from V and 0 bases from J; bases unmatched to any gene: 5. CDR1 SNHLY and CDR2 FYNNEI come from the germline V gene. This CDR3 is CASSEIRGPSNYGYTF. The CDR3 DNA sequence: TGTGCCAGCAGTGAAATCAGGGGGCCGTCTAACTATGGCTACACCTTC. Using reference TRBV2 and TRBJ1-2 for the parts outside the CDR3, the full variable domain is EPEVTQTPSHQVTQMGQEVILRCVPISNHLYFYWYRQILGQKVEFLVSFYNNEISEKSEIFDDQFSVERPDGSNFTLKIRSTKLEDSAMYFCASSEIRGPSNYGYTFGSGTRLTVV.

The CDR3 here is CASSEVVSGNTIYF. CDR3 in DNA: TGTGCCAGCAGTGAAGTCGTCTCTGGAAACACCATATATTTT. The gene calls are TRBV2 and TRBJ1-3; the D is unclear. V was trimmed by 1 base and J by 0 bases, leaving 4 bases between them. CDR1 SNHLY and CDR2 FYNNEI come from the germline V gene. The CDR3 contains 14 residues.

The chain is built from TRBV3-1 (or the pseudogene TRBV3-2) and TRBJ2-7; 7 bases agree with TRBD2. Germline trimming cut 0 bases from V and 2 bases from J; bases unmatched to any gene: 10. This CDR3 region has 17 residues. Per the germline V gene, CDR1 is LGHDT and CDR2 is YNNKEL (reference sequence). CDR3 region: CASSQDLRSSGPYEQYF. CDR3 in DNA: TGTGCCAGCAGCCAAGATCTTCGGTCTAGCGGCCCCTACGAGCAGTACTTC.

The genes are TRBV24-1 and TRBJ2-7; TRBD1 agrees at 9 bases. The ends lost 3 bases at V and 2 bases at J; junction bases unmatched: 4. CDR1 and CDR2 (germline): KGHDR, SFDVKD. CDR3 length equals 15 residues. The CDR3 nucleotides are TGTGCCACCAGTGATACGACAGGGGGGCCCTACGAGCAGTACTTC. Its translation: CATSDTTGGPYEQYF.